This is a list of T cell receptor beta chains from one sample in a study of blood T cell repertoires in COVID-19. The data were produced by immunoSEQ multiplex PCR, yet TCRdb's version contains in-frame clones alone and is incomplete. Of fewer than 250,000 clones listed, approximately 86% were seen once; the top ten hold 5% to 7%. Material for sequencing was peripheral blood. Source of these receptors: an older woman with active or convalescent COVID-19. Each CDR3 is given with its conserved first and last residue. D genes are given only for firm matches. The listing skips clone size in some rows; elsewhere it reads once, few, many or a size class.

CSVQPGQGNEKLFF | TGCAGCGTGCAACCGGGACAGGGAAATGAAAAACTGTTTTTT | TRBJ1-4 | - | TRBV29-1 | TRBD1
CASSIRQGWNTEAFF | TGTGCCAGCAGCATACGACAGGGGTGGAACACTGAAGCTTTCTTT | TRBJ1-1 | - | TRBV5-6 | TRBD1
CASSLVRTSGNEQYF | TGTGCCAGCAGCTTAGTTCGGACTAGCGGAAACGAGCAGTACTTC | TRBJ2-7 | few | TRBV11-3 | TRBD2
CAISPGGRGTEAFF | TGTGCCATCAGCCCGGGGGGGAGGGGCACTGAAGCTTTCTTT | TRBJ1-1 | - | TRBV10-3 | -
CASTPSGVYNEQFF | TGTGCCAGCACCCCGTCGGGGGTCTACAATGAGCAGTTCTTC | TRBJ2-1 | - | TRBV6-5 | -
CSVRGGTYYEQYF | TGCAGCGTTCGTGGGGGCACTTACTACGAGCAGTACTTC | TRBJ2-7 | - | TRBV29-1 | -
CASRMPGLGQGGELFF | TGTGCCAGCAGGATGCCAGGTCTGGGGCAAGGCGGGGAGCTGTTTTTT | TRBJ2-2 | - | TRBV28 | -
CAWSTTRPRTGGHGYTF | TGTGCCTGGAGTACTACAAGACCGCGGACAGGAGGGCATGGCTACACCTTC | TRBJ1-2 | - | TRBV30 | TRBD1
CASSPLLAGGSTDTQYF | TGCGCCAGCAGCCCGCTACTAGCGGGGGGGAGCACAGATACGCAGTATTTT | TRBJ2-3 | - | TRBV5-1 | TRBD2
CASTSFGNTIYF | TGTGCCAGCACCTCGTTCGGAAACACCATATATTTT | TRBJ1-3 | few | TRBV5-6 | -
CASNKGAANQETQYF | TGTGCCAGCAACAAGGGGGCGGCGAACCAAGAGACCCAGTACTTC | TRBJ2-5 | - | TRBV5-4 | TRBD1
CASKGQLYTEAFF | TGTGCCAGCAAGGGACAGTTGTACACTGAAGCTTTCTTT | TRBJ1-1 | once | TRBV6-5 | TRBD1
CASSPLRGGSEAFF | TGTGCCAGCAGCCCCTTAAGAGGGGGCTCTGAAGCTTTCTTT | TRBJ1-1 | once | TRBV28 | TRBD1
CASTRGLGADTQYF | TGTGCCAGTACGAGGGGGCTTGGGGCAGATACGCAGTATTTT | TRBJ2-3 | - | TRBV19 | TRBD1
CARKGEGDGYTF | TGTGCCCGCAAGGGGGAGGGTGATGGCTACACCTTC | TRBJ1-2 | - | TRBV6-5 | -
CASSIQGADTEAFF | TGTGCCAGTAGTATACAGGGGGCTGACACTGAAGCTTTCTTT | TRBJ1-1 | - | TRBV19 | TRBD1
CASSSEGGGNTGELFF | TGTGCCAGCTCATCCGAGGGAGGGGGAAACACCGGGGAGCTGTTTTTT | TRBJ2-2 | few | TRBV18 | -
CATSGGRAEETQYF | TGTGCCACCAGTGGCGGGAGGGCCGAGGAGACCCAGTACTTC | TRBJ2-5 | - | TRBV24-1 | TRBD2
CASSPTASGDLSYNEQFF | TGTGCCAGCTCACCAACGGCTAGCGGAGATCTCTCCTACAATGAGCAGTTCTTC | TRBJ2-1 | once | TRBV18 | TRBD2
CASSQQGAGDTEAFF | TGTGCCAGCAGCCAACAGGGGGCCGGGGACACTGAAGCTTTCTTT | TRBJ1-1 | - | TRBV6-5 | TRBD1
CASSQNEKLFF | TGTGCCAGCAGCCAAAATGAAAAACTGTTTTTT | TRBJ1-4 | - | TRBV6-5 | -
CASSGPFSGVLAKNIQYF | TGTGCCAGCAGTGGCCCTTTTAGCGGGGTCCTAGCCAAAAACATTCAGTACTTC | TRBJ2-4 | - | TRBV6-2/TRBV6-3 | TRBD2
CASSDRGLGDEKLFF | TGTGCCAGCAGTGACAGGGGGCTCGGCGATGAAAAACTGTTTTTT | TRBJ1-4 | - | TRBV25-1 | TRBD1
CASSEFLGQGNEKLFF | TGTGCCAGCAGTGAATTTTTAGGACAGGGGAATGAAAAACTGTTTTTT | TRBJ1-4 | - | TRBV6-1 | TRBD1
CASSLEGARDQPQHF | TGCGCCAGCAGCTTGGAGGGGGCCAGGGATCAGCCCCAGCATTTT | TRBJ1-5 | - | TRBV5-1 | TRBD1
CASSLLWGEAYSPLHF | TGCGCCAGCAGCCTATTATGGGGGGAGGCCTATTCACCCCTCCACTTT | TRBJ1-6 | - | TRBV4-1 | -
CASTEQTGGETQYF | TGTGCCAGCACCGAACAGACAGGGGGGGAGACCCAGTACTTC | TRBJ2-5 | - | TRBV4-2 | TRBD1
CAISAGQGTTNEKLFF | TGTGCCATCAGCGCGGGACAGGGGACAACTAATGAAAAACTGTTTTTT | TRBJ1-4 | - | TRBV10-3 | TRBD1
CASSRGIEAFF | TGCGCCAGCAGCCGCGGGATCGAAGCTTTCTTT | TRBJ1-1 | - | TRBV5-1 | -
CASRPSDRDGGYTF | TGTGCCAGCAGACCCTCCGACAGGGATGGGGGCTACACCTTC | TRBJ1-2 | - | TRBV3-1/TRBV3-2 | TRBD1
CASSSTGYGYTF | TGTGCCAGCTCATCGACAGGGTATGGCTACACCTTC | TRBJ1-2 | - | TRBV18 | TRBD1
CASSSPDRGGEAFF | TGCGCCAGCAGCTCGCCGGACAGGGGAGGTGAAGCTTTCTTT | TRBJ1-1 | - | TRBV5-1 | TRBD1
CAWNAPTSGTYNEQFF | TGTGCCTGGAACGCCCCGACTAGCGGGACTTACAATGAGCAGTTCTTC | TRBJ2-1 | - | TRBV30 | TRBD2
CASTGDRGVYEQYF | TGTGCCAGCACTGGGGACAGGGGGGTCTACGAGCAGTACTTC | TRBJ2-7 | - | TRBV6-5 | TRBD1
CASNPGVSGANVLTF | TGTGCCAGCAACCCGGGAGTCTCTGGGGCCAACGTCCTGACTTTC | TRBJ2-6 | - | TRBV2 | -
CASSGVLGVQRQETQYF | TGTGCCAGCAGTGGTGTGCTCGGGGTCCAGAGGCAAGAGACCCAGTACTTC | TRBJ2-5 | few | TRBV6-1 | -
CASSRGVKETQYF | TGTGCCAGCAGCCGGGGAGTGAAAGAGACCCAGTACTTC | TRBJ2-5 | - | TRBV12-3/TRBV12-4 | -
CASKQASTDTQYF | TGTGCCAGTAAGCAGGCTAGCACAGATACGCAGTATTTT | TRBJ2-3 | - | TRBV19 | -
CASSSLGTPREPQHF | TGTGCCAGCAGTAGCCTCGGGACACCGAGGGAGCCCCAGCATTTT | TRBJ1-5 | - | TRBV28 | -
CASSRALRDSGNTIYF | TGTGCCAGCAGCCGGGCCTTGAGGGACTCTGGAAACACCATATATTTT | TRBJ1-3 | - | TRBV5-6 | -
CASSFRGANVLTF | TGTGCCAGCAGTTTTCGTGGGGCCAACGTCCTGACTTTC | TRBJ2-6 | - | TRBV27 | -
CASSSGQKETQYF | TGTGCCAGCAGCTCCGGACAGAAGGAGACCCAGTACTTC | TRBJ2-5 | - | TRBV28 | -
CASRTGDLYNEQFF | TGTGCCAGCAGGACAGGAGACCTTTACAATGAGCAGTTCTTC | TRBJ2-1 | - | TRBV27 | -
CASSYVKGSNQPQHF | TGTGCCAGCAGTTACGTCAAGGGGTCAAATCAGCCCCAGCATTTT | TRBJ1-5 | - | TRBV6-5 | -
CASSLMAVRSGRNEQFF | TGTGCCAGCAGCTTGATGGCGGTTCGGAGCGGGAGAAATGAGCAGTTCTTC | TRBJ2-1 | - | TRBV5-6 | TRBD2
CASSPRLAGTSSYNEQFF | TGTGCCAGCTCACCCCGACTAGCGGGTACCAGCTCCTACAATGAGCAGTTCTTC | TRBJ2-1 | - | TRBV18 | TRBD2
CATSRAGLAATQYF | TGTGCCACCAGCAGAGCGGGACTAGCGGCTACGCAGTATTTT | TRBJ2-3 | - | TRBV15 | TRBD2
CASSLQGNTEAFF | TGTGCCAGCAGCCTTCAGGGGAACACTGAAGCTTTCTTT | TRBJ1-1 | - | TRBV14 | -
CASSPGLALHSSYNEQFF | TGTGCCAGCAGCCCCGGGCTAGCGCTACACAGCTCCTACAATGAGCAGTTCTTC | TRBJ2-1 | - | TRBV4-2 | -
CASSPNNRDGYTF | TGTGCCAGCAGCCCTAATAACAGGGATGGCTACACCTTC | TRBJ1-2 | - | TRBV11-3 | -
CASGGVATDTQYF | TGTGCCAGCGGGGGGGTGGCTACAGATACGCAGTATTTT | TRBJ2-3 | once | TRBV6-5 | TRBD2
CSTDRDSGGNTQYF | TGCAGCACAGACCGGGACTCAGGTGGGAATACGCAGTATTTT | TRBJ2-3 | - | TRBV29-1 | -
CASSQDEGREGDTQYF | TGTGCCAGCAGCCAAGATGAGGGCAGGGAGGGGGATACGCAGTATTTT | TRBJ2-3 | - | TRBV4-2 | TRBD2
CATSRGGLTKYEQYF | TGTGCCACCAGCAGAGGGGGACTAACAAAATACGAGCAGTACTTC | TRBJ2-7 | - | TRBV15 | TRBD2
CSGASGRANEQFF | TGCAGCGGGGCTAGCGGGAGGGCCAATGAGCAGTTCTTC | TRBJ2-1 | few | TRBV29-1 | TRBD2
CASSEEENYGYTF | TGTGCCAGCAGTGAAGAAGAGAACTATGGCTACACCTTC | TRBJ1-2 | - | TRBV6-1 | -
CASSRRATAYSNQPQHF | TGTGCCAGTAGTCGCCGCGCCACTGCCTATAGCAATCAGCCCCAGCATTTT | TRBJ1-5 | - | TRBV19 | -
CASSKVGANQPQHF | TGTGCCAGTAGTAAGGTGGGCGCAAATCAGCCCCAGCATTTT | TRBJ1-5 | - | TRBV19 | -